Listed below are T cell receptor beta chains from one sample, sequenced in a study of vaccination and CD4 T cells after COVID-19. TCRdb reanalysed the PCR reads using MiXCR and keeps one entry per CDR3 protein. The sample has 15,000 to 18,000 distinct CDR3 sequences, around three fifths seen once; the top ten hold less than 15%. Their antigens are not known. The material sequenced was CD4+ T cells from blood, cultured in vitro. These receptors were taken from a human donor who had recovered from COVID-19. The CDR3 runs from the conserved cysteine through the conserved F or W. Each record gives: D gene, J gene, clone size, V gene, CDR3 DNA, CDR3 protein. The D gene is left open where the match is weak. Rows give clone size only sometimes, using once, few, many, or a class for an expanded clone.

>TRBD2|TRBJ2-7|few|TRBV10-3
TGTGCCATCAGGGCCGGGACTAGTGGGTATGAGCAGTACTTC
CAIRAGTSGYEQYF
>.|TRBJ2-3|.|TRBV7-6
TGTGCCAGCAGCTTAAGACTAGGAGACACAGATACGCAGTATTTT
CASSLRLGDTDTQYF
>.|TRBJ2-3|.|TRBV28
TGTGCCAGCAATCAACTACCGCCGGGCCCTGCTAGCACAGATACGCAGTATTTT
CASNQLPPGPASTDTQYF
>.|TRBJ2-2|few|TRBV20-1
TGCAGTGCTAGGCGCAGGCCCGGGGAGCTGTTTTTT
CSARRRPGELFF
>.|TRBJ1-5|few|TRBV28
TGTGCCAGCAGTGGTGCCCCCCTCTTGGCGGATAGCAATCAGCCCCAGCATTTT
CASSGAPLLADSNQPQHF
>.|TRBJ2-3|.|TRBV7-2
TGTGCCAGCAGCCTGACGTGGGACACGAGACGAAATACGCAGTATTTT
CASSLTWDTRRNTQYF
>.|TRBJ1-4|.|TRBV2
TGTGCCAGCACCTTGGCGCTACAGCAAGAAAAACTGTTTTTT
CASTLALQQEKLFF
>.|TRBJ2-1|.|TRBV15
TGTGCCACCAGCAGAGATCACGGACTCCTAACCTACAATGAGCAGTTCTTC
CATSRDHGLLTYNEQFF
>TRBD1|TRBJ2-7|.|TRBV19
TGTGCCAGTAGGGCTAGGGACAGGGATAACGAGCAGTACTTC
CASRARDRDNEQYF
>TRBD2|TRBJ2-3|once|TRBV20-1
TGCAGTGCTAGTTCCCGGACTAGTGGCGGTACGCAGTATTTT
CSASSRTSGGTQYF
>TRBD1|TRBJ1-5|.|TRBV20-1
TGCAGTGCCCAGGGACAGGGAGGTAGCAATCAGCCCCAGCATTTT
CSAQGQGGSNQPQHF
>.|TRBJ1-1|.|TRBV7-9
TGTGCCAGCAGCTCCCCGGACAGGAACACTGAAGCTTTCTTT
CASSSPDRNTEAFF
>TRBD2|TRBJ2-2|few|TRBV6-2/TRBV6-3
TGTGCCAGCAGTTCAGCGCTAGCGGGGGGCACCGGGGAGCTGTTTTTT
CASSSALAGGTGELFF
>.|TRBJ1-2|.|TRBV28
TGTGCCAGCAGTTTCACCGGGGCCATAGCGAAGGGCTACACCTTC
CASSFTGAIAKGYTF
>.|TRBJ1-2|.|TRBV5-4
TGTGCCAGCAGCTTGGCGGCGGTCTTGGGTGGCTACACCTTC
CASSLAAVLGGYTF
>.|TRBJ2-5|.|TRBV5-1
TGCGCCAGCAGTGGGGGGCAGATCCAAGAGACCCAGTACTTC
CASSGGQIQETQYF
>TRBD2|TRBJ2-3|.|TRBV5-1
TGCGCCAGCAAACGGGCGGGAGGTACAGATACGCAGTATTTT
CASKRAGGTDTQYF
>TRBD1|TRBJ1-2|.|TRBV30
TGTGCCTGGAGTTTAGGACAGGGGGGATTTCACTATGGCTACACCTTC
CAWSLGQGGFHYGYTF
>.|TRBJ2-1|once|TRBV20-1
TGCAGTGCCGAGAGAGGGAGCTCCTACAATGAGCAGTTCTTC
CSAERGSSYNEQFF
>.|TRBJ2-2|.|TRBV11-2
TGTGCCAGCAGCTCCCTACGGGGAGGCACCGGGGAGCTGTTTTTT
CASSSLRGGTGELFF
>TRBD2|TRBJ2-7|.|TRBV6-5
TGTGCCAGCAGTTACCGCGGGGGGCCCTCCTACGAGCAGTACTTC
CASSYRGGPSYEQYF
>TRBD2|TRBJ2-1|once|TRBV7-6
TGTGCCAGCAGCTTAGTGGGGGGGACTAGCGGAAACTCCTACAATGAGCAGTTCTTC
CASSLVGGTSGNSYNEQFF
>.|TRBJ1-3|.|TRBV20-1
TGCAGTGCTTTCCACGGGGCAAACTCTGGAAACACCATATATTTT
CSAFHGANSGNTIYF
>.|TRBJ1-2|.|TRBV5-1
TGCGCCAGCAGCTCCTTGGACAGCCCGGGCTATGGCTACACCTTC
CASSSLDSPGYGYTF
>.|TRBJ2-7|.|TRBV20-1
TGCAGTGCTAGTGACCTCTACGAGCAGTACTTC
CSASDLYEQYF
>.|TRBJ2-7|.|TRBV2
TGTGCCAGCAGTGAAGGGGCGGCCGTGGGCTCCTACGAGCAGTACTTC
CASSEGAAVGSYEQYF
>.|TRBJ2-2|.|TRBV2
TGTGCCAGTGAAAAGGGTACGAACACCGGGGAGCTGTTTTTT
CASEKGTNTGELFF
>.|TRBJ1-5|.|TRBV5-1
TGCGCCAGCAGCTTTGAAGGGAATAGCAATCAGCCCCAGCATTTT
CASSFEGNSNQPQHF
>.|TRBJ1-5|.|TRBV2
TGTGCCAGCAGTGAAGGACGGTGGGGCAATCAGCCCCAGCATTTT
CASSEGRWGNQPQHF
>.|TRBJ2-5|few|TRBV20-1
TGCAGTGCCAAACCCCCGGTAGCGTACGGACAAGAGACCCAGTACTTC
CSAKPPVAYGQETQYF
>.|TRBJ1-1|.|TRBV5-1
TGCGCCAGCAGCTCCCTTGGGCTGAACACTGAAGCTTTCTTT
CASSSLGLNTEAFF
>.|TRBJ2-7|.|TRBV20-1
TGCAGTGCTAGAGGGGACTTAATATCTTCCGAGCAGTACTTC
CSARGDLISSEQYF
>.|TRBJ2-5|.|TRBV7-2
TGTGCCAGCAGCTTAGGGTACCAAGAGACCCAGTACTTC
CASSLGYQETQYF
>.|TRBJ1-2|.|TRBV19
TGTGCCAGTAGTATCTTAGGGCGGACTAACTATGGCTACACCTTC
CASSILGRTNYGYTF
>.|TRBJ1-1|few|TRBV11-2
TGTGCCAGCAGCCGAAACAGATTGGGGAACACTGAAGCTTTCTTT
CASSRNRLGNTEAFF
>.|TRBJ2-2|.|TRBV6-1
TGTGCTAGCGCTGGCACACTGAACACCGGGGAGCTGTTTTTT
CASAGTLNTGELFF
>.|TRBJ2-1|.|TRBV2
TGTGCCAGCAGTGAACAGGTGAGCTCCTACAATGAGCAGTTCTTC
CASSEQVSSYNEQFF
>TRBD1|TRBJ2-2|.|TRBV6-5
TGTGCCAGCAGTTTGGCAGGGGGCACCGGGGAGCTGTTTTTT
CASSLAGGTGELFF
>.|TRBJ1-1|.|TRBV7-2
TGTGCCAGCAGTCTTAGGGGGTTCGACACTGAAGCTTTCTTT
CASSLRGFDTEAFF
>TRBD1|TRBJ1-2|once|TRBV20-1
TGCAGTGCCCAGGAGGGGGCCTCCGGCTACACCTTC
CSAQEGASGYTF
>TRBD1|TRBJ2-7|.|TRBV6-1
TGTGCCAGCAGACGACAGGGTGGCTACTACGAGCAGTACTTC
CASRRQGGYYEQYF
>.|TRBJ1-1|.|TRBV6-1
TGTGCCAGCAGTGAAAAAGTGGGAACTGAAGCTTTCTTT
CASSEKVGTEAFF
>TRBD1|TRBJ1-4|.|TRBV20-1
TGCAGTGCCGAAGACAGGGTTAATGAAAAACTGTTTTTT
CSAEDRVNEKLFF
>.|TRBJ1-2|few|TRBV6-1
TGTGCCAGCAGTGAAGGGGGAGTAGCTAACTATGGCTACACCTTC
CASSEGGVANYGYTF
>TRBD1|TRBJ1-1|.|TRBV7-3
TGTGCCAGCAGCTTAATGACAGGGACTGAAGCTTTCTTT
CASSLMTGTEAFF
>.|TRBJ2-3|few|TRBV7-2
TGTGCCAGCAGCTTAATGGCCACAGATACGCAGTATTTT
CASSLMATDTQYF
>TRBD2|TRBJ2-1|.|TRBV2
TGTGCCAGCAGTAGCCGGACTAGCGGGAGGGCCGTCAATGAGCAGTTCTTC
CASSSRTSGRAVNEQFF
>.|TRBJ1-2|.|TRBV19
TGTGCCAGTAGTCCCCAGGGTACGGGGTATGGCTACACCTTC
CASSPQGTGYGYTF